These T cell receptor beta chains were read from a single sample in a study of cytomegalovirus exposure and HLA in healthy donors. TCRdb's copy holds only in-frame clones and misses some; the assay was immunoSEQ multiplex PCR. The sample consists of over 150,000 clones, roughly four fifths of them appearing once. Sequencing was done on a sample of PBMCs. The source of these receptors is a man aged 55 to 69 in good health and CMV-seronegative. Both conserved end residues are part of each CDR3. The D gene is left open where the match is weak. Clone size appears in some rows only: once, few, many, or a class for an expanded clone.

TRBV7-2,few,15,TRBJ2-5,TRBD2,CASSLSTSGQETQYF,TGTGCCAGCAGCTTATCGACTAGCGGGCAAGAGACCCAGTACTTC
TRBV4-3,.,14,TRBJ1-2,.,CASSPLTAHYGYTF,TGCGCCAGCAGCCCCCTGACAGCCCACTATGGCTACACCTTC
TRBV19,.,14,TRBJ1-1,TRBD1,CASSKERGLGEAFF,TGTGCCAGTAGTAAGGAAAGGGGGCTTGGTGAAGCTTTCTTT
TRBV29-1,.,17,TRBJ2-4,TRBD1,CSVVGTPRGLAKNIQYF,TGCAGCGTTGTAGGGACACCTAGGGGGCTAGCCAAAAACATTCAGTACTTT
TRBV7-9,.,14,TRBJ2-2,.,CASSWGRIAGELFF,TGTGCCAGCAGCTGGGGCAGGATAGCCGGGGAGCTGTTTTTT
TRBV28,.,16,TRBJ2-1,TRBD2,CASSLGRTGLAGEQFF,TGTGCCAGCAGTCTGGGCCGGACTGGGCTAGCGGGCGAGCAGTTCTTC
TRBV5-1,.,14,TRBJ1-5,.,CASSPEGQTQPQHF,TGCGCCAGCAGCCCGGAGGGGCAGACTCAGCCCCAGCATTTT
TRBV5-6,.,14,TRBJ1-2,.,CASSPGAFNYGYTF,TGTGCCAGCAGCCCGGGAGCTTTTAACTATGGCTACACCTTC
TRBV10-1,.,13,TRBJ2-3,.,CASSGQGGDTQYF,TGCGCCAGCAGTGGACAGGGAGGAGATACGCAGTATTTT
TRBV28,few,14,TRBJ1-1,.,CASSWPPNNREAFF,TGTGCCAGCAGTTGGCCACCCAACAACCGAGAAGCTTTCTTT
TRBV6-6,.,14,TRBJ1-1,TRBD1,CASKPTGTNTEAFF,TGTGCCAGCAAACCGACAGGGACGAACACTGAAGCTTTCTTT
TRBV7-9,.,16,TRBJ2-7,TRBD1,CASSLAPRQGTYEQYF,TGTGCCAGCAGCTTAGCTCCTAGACAGGGAACCTACGAGCAGTACTTC
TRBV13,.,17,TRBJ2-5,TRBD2,CASSLVGLAGVEETQYF,TGTGCCAGCAGCTTAGTGGGGCTAGCGGGAGTGGAAGAGACCCAGTACTTC
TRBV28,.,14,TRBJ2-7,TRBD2,CASRTGTTSYEQYF,TGTGCCAGCAGGACCGGGACTACCTCCTACGAGCAGTACTTC
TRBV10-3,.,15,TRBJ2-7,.,CAISEDPGLQGEQYF,TGTGCCATCAGTGAGGACCCGGGACTGCAGGGTGAGCAGTACTTC
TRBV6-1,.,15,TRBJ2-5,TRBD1,CASRQRDRDQETQYF,TGTGCCAGCAGGCAGAGAGACAGGGATCAAGAGACCCAGTACTTC
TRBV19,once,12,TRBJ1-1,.,CASSPRDNEAFF,TGTGCCAGTAGTCCACGGGACAATGAAGCTTTCTTT
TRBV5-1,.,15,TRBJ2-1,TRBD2,CASSWLAGEFNEQFF,TGCGCCAGCAGCTGGTTAGCGGGAGAGTTCAATGAGCAGTTCTTC
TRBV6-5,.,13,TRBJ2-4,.,CASSLGSDNIQYF,TGTGCCAGCAGTTTGGGGAGCGATAACATTCAGTACTTC
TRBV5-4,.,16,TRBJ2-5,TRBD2,CASSPLAGGYQETQYF,TGTGCCAGCAGCCCGCTAGCGGGGGGGTACCAAGAGACCCAGTACTTC
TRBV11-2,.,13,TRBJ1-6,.,CASSLQYNSPLHF,TGTGCCAGCAGCTTGCAGTATAATTCACCCCTCCACTTT
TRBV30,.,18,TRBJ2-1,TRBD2,CAWSKGRAWVAGGVEQFF,TGTGCCTGGAGTAAAGGGCGGGCTTGGGTAGCGGGAGGGGTTGAGCAGTTCTTC
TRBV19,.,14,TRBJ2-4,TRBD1,CASRERTGLNIQYF,TGTGCCAGTAGGGAGAGGACAGGGTTGAACATTCAGTACTTC
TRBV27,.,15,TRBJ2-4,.,CASSLAAQAKNIQYF,TGTGCCAGCAGTTTAGCGGCACAAGCCAAAAACATTCAGTACTTC
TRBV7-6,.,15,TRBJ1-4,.,CASSPWAGTNEKLFF,TGTGCCAGCAGCCCTTGGGCTGGGACTAATGAAAAACTGTTTTTT
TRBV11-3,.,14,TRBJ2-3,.,CASSFSGSTDTQYF,TGTGCCAGCAGCTTTAGCGGTAGCACAGATACGCAGTATTTT
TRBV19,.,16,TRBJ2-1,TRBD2,CASSRGSSGMYNEQFF,TGTGCCAGTAGTAGGGGTTCTAGCGGGATGTACAATGAGCAGTTCTTC
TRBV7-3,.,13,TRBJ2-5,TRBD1,CASSLTGQSTQYF,TGTGCCAGCAGCTTAACGGGACAGTCAACCCAGTACTTC
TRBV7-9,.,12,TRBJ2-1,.,CASSPWGRQQFF,TGTGCCAGCAGCCCCTGGGGGCGGCAGCAGTTCTTC
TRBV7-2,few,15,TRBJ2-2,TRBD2,CASSSSGTNTGELFF,TGTGCCAGCAGTTCTAGCGGAACGAACACCGGGGAGCTGTTTTTT
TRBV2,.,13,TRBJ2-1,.,CASSGDWAHEQFF,TGTGCCAGCAGTGGGGACTGGGCCCATGAGCAGTTCTTC
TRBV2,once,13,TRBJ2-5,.,CATRTDYQETQYF,TGTGCCACCAGGACAGACTACCAAGAGACCCAGTACTTC
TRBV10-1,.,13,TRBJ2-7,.,CASSPGGSYEQYF,TGCGCCAGCAGTCCAGGGGGGTCCTACGAGCAGTACTTC
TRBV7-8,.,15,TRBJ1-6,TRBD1,CASSFQGQYNSPLHF,TGTGCCAGCAGCTTTCAGGGACAGTATAATTCACCCCTCCACTTT
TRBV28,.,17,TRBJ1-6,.,CASSLHSGRLRNSPLHF,TGTGCCAGCAGTTTGCATTCAGGGCGCCTACGGAATTCACCCCTCCACTTT
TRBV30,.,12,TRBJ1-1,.,CAWSRQSTEAFF,TGTGCCTGGAGTCGACAGTCGACTGAAGCTTTCTTT
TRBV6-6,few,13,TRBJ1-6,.,CASSLLNNSPLHF,TGTGCCAGCAGCCTTCTTAATAATTCACCCCTCCACTTT
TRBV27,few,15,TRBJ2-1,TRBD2,CASSSVAGSYNEQFF,TGTGCCAGCAGTTCCGTAGCGGGGTCTTACAATGAGCAGTTCTTC
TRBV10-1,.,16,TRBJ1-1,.,CASSESGRVWNTEAFF,TGCGCCAGCAGTGAGTCGGGGAGGGTATGGAACACTGAAGCTTTCTTT
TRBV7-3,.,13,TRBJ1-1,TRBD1,CASSPDRNAEAFF,TGTGCCAGCAGTCCGGACAGGAACGCTGAAGCTTTCTTT
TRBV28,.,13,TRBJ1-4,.,CASRTGTNEKLFF,TGTGCCAGCAGAACAGGGACTAATGAAAAACTGTTTTTT
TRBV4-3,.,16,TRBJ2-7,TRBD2,CASSLATGLAKNEQYF,TGCGCCAGCAGCCTTGCCACGGGACTAGCTAAGAACGAGCAGTACTTC